The sequence of this TCR beta chain was determined in a study of beta chain features in type 1 diabetes. At the level of the study: Sorted cells from all samples, numbering about 100,000,000, were examined.

Study findings and constraints: A moderate, significant TCRB CDR3 shortening appeared in type 1 diabetes across four CD4+ subsets.

Sequenced material consisted of expressed TCRB transcripts (all of the isolated RNA was reverse transcribed). Sequencing was performed with immunoSEQ multiplex PCR; in TCRdb, only in-frame clones are kept and a portion is missing. This table holds a few hundred thousand clones, about 29% found once. CD4+ naive, central memory, regulatory and stem cell-like memory subsets were isolated by sorting on CD45RO/CCR7/CD25/CD127/CD95/CD27. The authors obtained over 98% purity in all sorted populations. The sample holds a few counts of this clone. Its antigen is not known. Sample: naive CD4+ T cells from blood. The receptor was derived from a man younger than 35 in good health.

CDR3 in DNA: TGTGCCAGCAGCTCGGGACTCGCTGTCGGAGAGCAGTACTTC. It specifies CASSSGLAVGEQYF. The J gene is TRBJ2-7, the V gene TRBV7-2; D might be TRBD2 (6 bases). CDR3 length equals 14 residues. Trimming shortened V by 4 bases and J by 7 bases, and 17 bases separated the two germline ends. Per germline, CDR1 SGHTA and CDR2 FQGNSA.